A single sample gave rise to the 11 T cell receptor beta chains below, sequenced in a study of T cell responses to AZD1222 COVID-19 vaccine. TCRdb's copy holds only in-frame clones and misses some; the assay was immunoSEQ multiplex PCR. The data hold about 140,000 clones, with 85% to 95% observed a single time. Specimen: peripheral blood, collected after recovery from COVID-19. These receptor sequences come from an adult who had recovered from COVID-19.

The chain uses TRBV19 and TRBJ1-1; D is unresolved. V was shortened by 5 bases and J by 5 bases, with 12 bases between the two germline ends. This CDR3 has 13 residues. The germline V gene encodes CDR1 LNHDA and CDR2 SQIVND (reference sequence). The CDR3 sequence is CASSGAQRTEAFF. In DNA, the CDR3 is TGTGCCAGTAGTGGTGCTCAGCGGACTGAAGCTTTCTTT.

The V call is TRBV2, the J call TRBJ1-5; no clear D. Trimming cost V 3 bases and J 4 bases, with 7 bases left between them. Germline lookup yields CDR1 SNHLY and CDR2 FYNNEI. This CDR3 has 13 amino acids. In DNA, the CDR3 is TGTGCCAGCAGTGAGGAGGGAAATCAGCCCCAGCATTTT. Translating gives CASSEEGNQPQHF.

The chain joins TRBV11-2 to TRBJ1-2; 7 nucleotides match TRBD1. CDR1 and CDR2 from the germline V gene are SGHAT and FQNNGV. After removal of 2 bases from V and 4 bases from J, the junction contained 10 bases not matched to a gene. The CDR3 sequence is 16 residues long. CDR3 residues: CASSLRQGRSSYGYTF. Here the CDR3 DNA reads TGTGCCAGCAGCTTACGACAGGGTAGATCTAGCTATGGCTACACCTTC.

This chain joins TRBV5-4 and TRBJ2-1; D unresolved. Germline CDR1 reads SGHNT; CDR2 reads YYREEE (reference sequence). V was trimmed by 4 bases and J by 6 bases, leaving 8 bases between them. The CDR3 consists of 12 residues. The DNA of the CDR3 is TGTGCCAGCAGCCACCTCTTCAATGAGCAGTTCTTC. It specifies CASSHLFNEQFF.

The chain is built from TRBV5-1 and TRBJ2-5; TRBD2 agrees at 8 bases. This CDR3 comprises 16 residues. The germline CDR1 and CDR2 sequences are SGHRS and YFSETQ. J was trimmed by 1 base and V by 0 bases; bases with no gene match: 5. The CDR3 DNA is TGCGCCAGCAGCTTGGGGGTAGCGGGGATCCAAGAGACCCAGTACTTC. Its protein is CASSLGVAGIQETQYF.

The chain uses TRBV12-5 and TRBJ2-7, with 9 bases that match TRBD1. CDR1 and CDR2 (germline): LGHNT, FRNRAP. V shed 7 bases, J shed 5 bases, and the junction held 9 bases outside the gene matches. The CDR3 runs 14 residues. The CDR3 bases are TGTGCTAGTGCCTTACAGGGGGCTGGCGACGAGCAGTACTTC. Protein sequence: CASALQGAGDEQYF.

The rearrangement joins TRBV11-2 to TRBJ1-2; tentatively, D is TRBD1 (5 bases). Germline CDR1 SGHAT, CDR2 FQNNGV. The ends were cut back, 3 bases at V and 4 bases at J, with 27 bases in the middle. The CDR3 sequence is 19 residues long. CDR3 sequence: CASSFSLRTRVLPSYGYTF. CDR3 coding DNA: TGTGCCAGCAGCTTTTCTCTCAGGACCAGGGTTCTCCCATCCTATGGCTACACCTTC.

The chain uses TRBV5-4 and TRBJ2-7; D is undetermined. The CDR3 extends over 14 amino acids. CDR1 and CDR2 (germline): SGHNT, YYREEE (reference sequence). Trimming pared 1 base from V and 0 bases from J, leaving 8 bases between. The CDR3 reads CASSLRQSSYEQYF. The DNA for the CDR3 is TGTGCCAGCAGCTTGCGCCAAAGCTCCTACGAGCAGTACTTC. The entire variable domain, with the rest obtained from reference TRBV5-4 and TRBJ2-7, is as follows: ETGVTQSPTHLIKTRGQQVTLRCSSQSGHNTVSWYQQALGQGPQFIFQYYREEENGRGNFPPRFSGLQFPNYSSELNVNALELDDSALYLCASSLRQSSYEQYFGPGTRLTVT.

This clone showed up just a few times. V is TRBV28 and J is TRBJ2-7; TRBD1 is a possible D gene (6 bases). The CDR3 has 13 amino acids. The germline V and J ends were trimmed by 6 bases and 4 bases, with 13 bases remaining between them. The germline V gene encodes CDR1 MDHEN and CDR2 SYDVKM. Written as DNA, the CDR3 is TGTGCCAGCAGACCGGGACACGATTACGAGCAGTACTTC. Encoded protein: CASRPGHDYEQYF.

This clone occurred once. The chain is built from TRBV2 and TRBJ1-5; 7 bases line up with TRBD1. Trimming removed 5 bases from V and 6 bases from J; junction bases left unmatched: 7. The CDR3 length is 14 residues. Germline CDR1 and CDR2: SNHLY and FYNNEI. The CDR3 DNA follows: TGTGCCAGCAGTCGGGGGCAGGGGGTTCAGCCCCAGCATTTT. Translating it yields CASSRGQGVQPQHF.

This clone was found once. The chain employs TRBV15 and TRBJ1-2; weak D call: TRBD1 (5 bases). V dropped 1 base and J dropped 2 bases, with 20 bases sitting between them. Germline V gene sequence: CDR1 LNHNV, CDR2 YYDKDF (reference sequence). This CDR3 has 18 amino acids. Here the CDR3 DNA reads TGTGCCACCAGCAGAGTCCACTCCCGGGACCCGAGAAACTATGGCTACACCTTC. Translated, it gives CATSRVHSRDPRNYGYTF.